Below, one T cell receptor (beta chain) is given with its context. The data were taken from a study of blood T cell repertoires in COVID-19. Overall study context: Samples representing acute and convalescent COVID-19 were sourced from the United States, Italy and Spain. T cells, B-cell-depleted T cells, or PBMCs supplied cDNA or gDNA.

V lost 6 bases and J lost 6; bases outside the gene matches: 9. Germline V gene lookup returns CDR1 MRHNA and CDR2 SNTAGT. The CDR3 has 14 residues. Original analysis: Amplification with reference gene primers provided the estimates of nucleated cell counts. Using immunoSEQ multiplex PCR, the repertoire was profiled, and TCRdb retains in-frame clones only, with some absent. The V and J calls and clone size come from that table; D and trimming were worked out from the DNA. The table has 100,000 to 150,000 clones, around 90% seen once. The clonotype was recovered from a human donor in a cohort sampled during active COVID-19. The sample comprised peripheral blood. This chain uses TRBV6-4 with TRBJ2-3, with 7 bases lining up with TRBD1. As DNA, the CDR3 is TGTGCCAGCAGCCATACAGGGGCCGACGATACGCAGTATTTT. This sequence encodes CASSHTGADDTQYF.